The rows below give T cell receptor beta chains drawn from one sample of a study of T cells in Graves' hyperthyroidism and ophthalmopathy. Each CDR3 protein is one row after TCRdb ran MiXCR on the multiplex PCR reads. The sample has under 550,000 distinct CDR3 sequences; nearly 20% are singletons. The sequenced sample consisted of blood. Receptors were obtained from a man aged 35-49 years with Graves' ophthalmopathy. CDR3s include the opening cysteine and the closing phenylalanine or tryptophan. Clone size is not always given. Where it is, it says once, few, many or a class for expanded clones.

TRBV6-1 | many | CASSATGTGTQYF
TRBV7-2 | few | CASSFSGRAEWNEQFF
TRBV28 | many | CASIKGQGSSQYF
TRBV24-1 | NA | CATSDGGQETQYF
TRBV5-4 | NA | CASSLRQIVSTDTQYF
TRBV11-2 | many | CASSLRGTGDNEQFF
TRBV10-3 | few | CAIRDRVGEQFF
TRBV18 | few | CASSPDEGRRGGPGYTF
TRBV10-3 | NA | CAISDRANQPQHF
TRBV10-3 | many | CAISRDTLREQYF
TRBV5-1 | NA | CASRKDRAFYGYTF
TRBV11-3 | NA | CASSLGTVSSYNEQFF
TRBV11-2 | many | CASSPPRTSGRAYEQYF
TRBV6-1 | many | CASSESVNTEAFF
TRBV9 | many | CASSQTPTADTGELFF
TRBV13 | NA | CASSSTGVPYEQYF
TRBV27 | many | CASSRTTSSYEQYF
TRBV5-1 | many | CASSRHRDTEAFF
TRBV6-1 | many | CASSEGEFATNEKLFF
TRBV6-6 | few | CASSYSVRQNTEAFF
TRBV30 | NA | CAWSITGPETQYF
TRBV5-1 | NA | CASSYDGSASYEQYF